The subject of this entry is one T cell receptor (beta chain). Its target is unknown. This sample is drawn from a study of T-cell memory formation after mild COVID-19. Study-level points and caveats: Clones that contracted from day 15 to 85 were balanced CD4/CD8, while later expanders leaned CD4+.

From the 5' RACE reads, TCRdb called clonotypes with MiXCR, one entry per CDR3 protein. The data hold approximately 440,000 distinct CDR3 sequences, with 20% observed a single time. The CDR3 contains 13 residues. The ends lost 4 bases at V and 4 bases at J; junction bases unmatched: 6. Germline CDR1 is SQVTM and CDR2 is ANQGSEA. The chain has TRBV29-1 and TRBJ2-7, with 8 bases identical to TRBD1. This sequence originates from an adult woman who had mild COVID-19 (a few samples of this study predate the infection). Cell type and time point are not known. The sequencing sample was made of PBMCs or a T cell subset sorted from them (not recorded which). CDR3 protein: CSVVYRGAYEQYF. The CDR3 DNA reads TGCAGCGTTGTTTACAGGGGGGCGTACGAGCAGTACTTC.